This TCR beta chain appears in the sequencing data of a study of blood T cell repertoires in COVID-19. Turning to the study itself: The samples span acute and convalescent COVID-19 from the United States, Italy and Spain. PBMCs, B-cell-depleted T cells, or T cells were the source of the cDNA or gDNA that made up the material.

Trimming cost V 3 bases and J 3 bases; bases outside gene matches: 4. This CDR3 is built from 15 residues. CDR1 is SGHNT, CDR2 YYREEE, per germline (reference sequence). Original analysis: Amplification of reference gene primers provided the estimated nucleated cell counts. Clones were read by immunoSEQ multiplex PCR, and TCRdb kept only the in-frame ones, dropping some. That table is the source of V, J and clone size, and D and trimming were worked out from the DNA. The sample holds some 48,000 clones; over 90% are singletons and the top ten take roughly 0.99%. Sequencing was done on a sample of peripheral blood. The clonotype was recovered from a man aged 55 to 69 with COVID-19, enrolled during active disease. The genes are TRBV5-4 and TRBJ2-5; 11 bases are shared with TRBD2. The CDR3 DNA is TGTGCCAGCAGCTCCCGACTAGCGGGAAAAGAGACCCAGTACTTC. Translated, it gives CASSSRLAGKETQYF.